Listed below are T cell receptor beta chains from one sample, sequenced in a study of liver allograft versus peripheral blood T cells. TCRdb used MiXCR to reprocess the reads, holding one entry per CDR3 protein. The sample has several thousand distinct CDR3 sequences, roughly 26% seen once. These receptors were taken from a human patient who had a liver transplant. Some of the T cells might come from the graft donor. CDR3s include the opening cysteine and the closing phenylalanine or tryptophan. D genes are given only for firm matches. Not every row has a clone size; where given, it reads once, few, many or a size class.

>many|TRBJ1-3|TRBV19|NA
TGTGCCAGTAGTTCGTTAGACTCTGGAAACACCATATATTTT
CASSSLDSGNTIYF
>medium-sized|TRBJ1-2|TRBV28|TRBD1
TGTGCCAGCAGTTCGGGACAGGGCTATGGCTACACCTTC
CASSSGQGYGYTF
>NA|TRBJ1-1|TRBV6-2/TRBV6-3|NA
TGTGCCAGCGACGACTTAAACACTGAAGCTTTCTTT
CASDDLNTEAFF
>many|TRBJ1-1|TRBV20-1|NA
TGCAGTGCTAGAGATCGGGGTTTTTCGAGGAGCACTGAAGCTTTCTTT
CSARDRGFSRSTEAFF
>NA|TRBJ1-1|TRBV6-6|NA
TGTGCCAGCAGTTATACGTCGAACACTGAAGCTTTCTTT
CASSYTSNTEAFF
>NA|TRBJ2-1|TRBV19|TRBD2
TGTGCCAGTAGCACAGCGAGCGGGGACTACAATGAGCAGTTCTTC
CASSTASGDYNEQFF
>NA|TRBJ2-7|TRBV19|TRBD1
TGTGCCAGTAGTGTCAAAGGGACAGGCTCCTACGAGCAGTACTTC
CASSVKGTGSYEQYF
>NA|TRBJ2-3|TRBV6-6|TRBD2
TGTGCCAGCAGTGACACTAGCGGCCCCACAGATACGCAGTATTTT
CASSDTSGPTDTQYF
>few|TRBJ2-3|TRBV6-5|NA
TGTGCCAGCAGTTTTAAGCGAACAGATACGCAGTATTTT
CASSFKRTDTQYF
>NA|TRBJ2-7|TRBV28|TRBD1
TGTGCCAGCAGGTTAGACAGGGGGGCCTACGAGCAGTACTTC
CASRLDRGAYEQYF
>many|TRBJ1-5|TRBV20-1|NA
TGCAGTGCGGAGGGTCTATATAGCAATCAGCCCCAGCATTTT
CSAEGLYSNQPQHF
>few|TRBJ2-7|TRBV11-2|TRBD2
TGTGCCAGCAGCTTATTTGGCGGGGGTTACGAGCAGTACTTC
CASSLFGGGYEQYF
>many|TRBJ2-7|TRBV9|TRBD2
TGTGCCAGCAGCGTGACTAGCCTCGCCCGCGAGCAGTACTTC
CASSVTSLAREQYF
>medium-sized|TRBJ2-7|TRBV29-1|NA
TGCAGCGTTGCCCTAAACCCCGGAGAGCGAGGGCGGTACTTC
CSVALNPGERGRYF
>NA|TRBJ2-3|TRBV2|NA
TGTGCCAGCAGAAGACAGGCAGATACGCAGTATTTT
CASRRQADTQYF
>NA|TRBJ1-1|TRBV3-1|NA
TGTGCCAGCAGCCAAGATAACGGGAACACTGAAGCTTTCTTT
CASSQDNGNTEAFF
>NA|TRBJ1-4|TRBV27|NA
TGTGCCAGCAGGAACTACGATTCAACTAATGAAAAACTGTTTTTT
CASRNYDSTNEKLFF
>NA|TRBJ1-6|TRBV2|TRBD1
TGTGCCAGCAGAGCTGGGACAGGAGCCTATAATTCACCCCTCCACTTT
CASRAGTGAYNSPLHF
>many|TRBJ2-3|TRBV28|TRBD2
TGTGCCAGCAGTGGGACTAGCGGGAGGGCCTTGGGAGATACGCAGTATTTT
CASSGTSGRALGDTQYF
>medium-sized|TRBJ2-2|TRBV7-2|NA
TGTGCCAGCAGCCCCTCCCCGGGACCGAACACCGGGGAGCTGTTTTTT
CASSPSPGPNTGELFF
>NA|TRBJ2-2|TRBV12-3/TRBV12-4|TRBD2
TGTGCCAGCAGTGTCACTAGCGGGAGTTATCACGGGGAGCTGTTTTTT
CASSVTSGSYHGELFF
>few|TRBJ2-7|TRBV20-1|TRBD2
TGCAGCCCGCTCCAAAGCGGGAGATCGAAAGAGCAGTACTTC
CSPLQSGRSKEQYF
>medium-sized|TRBJ2-2|TRBV29-1|TRBD2
TGCAGCGGCAAGGGACTAGCGGGAAACACCGGGGAGCTGTTTTTT
CSGKGLAGNTGELFF
>medium-sized|TRBJ1-5|TRBV6-5|NA
TGTGCCAGCAGGGGCTTTAGCAATCAGCCCCAGCATTTT
CASRGFSNQPQHF
>medium-sized|TRBJ1-6|TRBV7-9|NA
TGTGCCAGCAGCGCGGGACAACAGAATTCACCCCTCCACTTT
CASSAGQQNSPLHF
>few|TRBJ1-1|TRBV27|NA
TGTGCCAGCAGATCGGAAATTAACACTGAAGCTTTCTTT
CASRSEINTEAFF
>many|TRBJ1-2|TRBV12-3/TRBV12-4|TRBD1
TGTGCCAGCAGTTTAGCCCCGCCGTCCTGGGGACAGGGTTACTTTGACTATGGCTACACCTTC
CASSLAPPSWGQGYFDYGYTF
>NA|TRBJ1-4|TRBV29-1|TRBD1
TGCAGCGGGCGACAGGGAGGGGATGAAAAACTGTTTTTT
CSGRQGGDEKLFF
>NA|TRBJ2-3|TRBV20-1|NA
TGCAGTGGACACCCGGCTTCCTCACTGCAAGTCACAGATACGCAGTATTTT
CSGHPASSLQVTDTQYF
>NA|TRBJ2-1|TRBV30|NA
TGTGCCTGGAGCTTTATTACAGGGAGAGTTGGGGAGCAGTTCTTC
CAWSFITGRVGEQFF
>NA|TRBJ2-6|TRBV29-1|NA
TGCAGCGTTTTTAGTAATGGTGGGGCCAACGTCCTGACTTTC
CSVFSNGGANVLTF
>NA|TRBJ1-1|TRBV18|NA
TGTGCCAGCTCACCACAGGTGGGGGGGACTGAAGCTTTCTTT
CASSPQVGGTEAFF
>few|TRBJ1-5|TRBV28|NA
TGTGCCAGCAGCCCGCTTAACAATCAGCCCCAGCATTTT
CASSPLNNQPQHF
>NA|TRBJ2-7|TRBV14|NA
TGTGCCAGCAGCCAGTACTACGAGCAGTACTTC
CASSQYYEQYF
>medium-sized|TRBJ1-2|TRBV6-5|TRBD1
TGTGCCAGCAGTTACGGTTTAGGACAGGGGAGCCTCGGGGGCTATGGCTACACCTTC
CASSYGLGQGSLGGYGYTF
>many|TRBJ2-7|TRBV20-1|TRBD1
TGCAGTGCCGTGACAGGGGGATACGAGCAGTACTTC
CSAVTGGYEQYF
>few|TRBJ1-1|TRBV12-3/TRBV12-4|NA
TGTGCCAGCAGTTTAGGGACAGACACTGAAGCTTTCTTT
CASSLGTDTEAFF
>medium-sized|TRBJ1-5|TRBV19|TRBD1
TGTGCCAGTAGCCTCCGTACGACAGGGGACAATCAGCCCCAGCATTTT
CASSLRTTGDNQPQHF
>medium-sized|TRBJ2-1|TRBV29-1|TRBD2
TGCAGCGTTTATACTAGCGGGAGTTTCAATGAGCAGTTCTTC
CSVYTSGSFNEQFF
>few|TRBJ1-2|TRBV7-9|NA
TGTGCCAGCAGCGAAGACCGGCTGCAATCTCCTTATGGCTACACCTTC
CASSEDRLQSPYGYTF
>few|TRBJ1-5|TRBV28|NA
TGTGCCAGCTGCCGAGCGGGGGGGGGGGGCGTTGAGCCCCAGCATTTT
CASCRAGGGGVEPQHF
>NA|TRBJ2-3|TRBV7-3|NA
TGTGCCAGCAGCCCCCCCCGTATGACGGGCACAGATACGCAGTATTTT
CASSPPRMTGTDTQYF
>NA|TRBJ2-1|TRBV2|TRBD2
TGTGCCTCCCAGGGGACTAGCGAGCAGTTCTTC
CASQGTSEQFF
>NA|TRBJ2-7|TRBV20-1|NA
TGCAGTGCTAGCTCGGACAAGACCTACGAGCAGTACTTC
CSASSDKTYEQYF
>medium-sized|TRBJ1-6|TRBV27|TRBD1
TGTGCCAGCAGTTTAGGACAGGGGGGACAATCACCCCTCCACTTT
CASSLGQGGQSPLHF
>NA|TRBJ2-3|TRBV20-1|TRBD1
TGCAGTGCGGAAGAGACAGGGTCCCTCCGCGACGCGCAGTATTTT
CSAEETGSLRDAQYF
>NA|TRBJ2-7|TRBV20-1|NA
TGCAGTGTTAGTAGAGACACCATTTTCTCCTACGAGCAGTACTTC
CSVSRDTIFSYEQYF
>NA|TRBJ1-1|TRBV20-1|TRBD1
TGCAGTGCTAACCGGATGGGACAGCCTATAGCCATGAACACTGAAGCTTTCTTT
CSANRMGQPIAMNTEAFF
>few|TRBJ2-5|TRBV19|NA
TGTGCCAGTAGTATAGTACGGCAAGAGACCCAGTACTTC
CASSIVRQETQYF
>medium-sized|TRBJ1-6|TRBV7-2|NA
TGTGCCAGCAGCTTAGCGTTCGGGGGGCAGGGATCACCCCTCCACTTT
CASSLAFGGQGSPLHF
>many|TRBJ1-2|TRBV30|NA
TGTGCCTGGAGTCCTGGGGGCGGCTACACCTTC
CAWSPGGGYTF
>NA|TRBJ2-7|TRBV19|NA
TGTGCCAGTAGTGTCCAGTCAAAGGGTACCTACGAGCAGTACTTC
CASSVQSKGTYEQYF
>medium-sized|TRBJ1-6|TRBV28|NA
TGTGCCAGCACAACCCCCCCCCATTCACCCCTCCACTTT
CASTTPPHSPLHF
>medium-sized|TRBJ1-2|TRBV11-2|TRBD1
TGTGCCAGCAGCTACGACAGGGAAGGGGGCTACACCTTC
CASSYDREGGYTF
>once|TRBJ1-1|TRBV20-1|NA
TGCAGTGCGGCAGGGGAGGTATACGCTTTCTTT
CSAAGEVYAFF
>NA|TRBJ1-2|TRBV18|TRBD1
TGTGCCAGCTCGTTAGGGACAGGGTCCGATGGCTACACCTTC
CASSLGTGSDGYTF
>NA|TRBJ2-7|TRBV7-2|NA
TGTGCCAGCAGCCTGTCCTCCTACGAGCAGTACTTC
CASSLSSYEQYF